This entry concerns a single TCR beta chain. This sample is drawn from a study of blood T cell repertoires in COVID-19. Study as a whole: PBMCs, B-cell-depleted T cells, or T cells provided the cDNA or gDNA that made up the material.

Germline CDR1 and CDR2: SGHTA and FQGNSA. The CDR3 is 16 amino acids. The V end lost 5 bases, the J end lost 3 bases, and 19 bases lay between the germline ends. In the source study's methods: By means of reference gene primer amplification, nucleated cell counts were estimated. The data were produced by immunoSEQ multiplex PCR, yet TCRdb's version contains in-frame clones alone and is incomplete. That table gives V, J and clone size, and the DNA gave D and trimming. The sample includes 150,000 to 200,000 clones, around 85% seen only once; the top ten take approximately 3%. This sequence was found in a human donor with acute or convalescent COVID-19. The donor label of this sample is uncertain. Specimen: peripheral blood. The rearrangement joins TRBV7-2 to TRBJ2-5; D not certain. The CDR3 DNA sequence: TGTGCCAGCAGCCCCCGTCGGGTCGGCTCAAAAGAGACCCAGTACTTC. It yields the protein CASSPRRVGSKETQYF.